These T cell receptor beta chains were read from a single sample in a study of T cells after yellow fever vaccination. Using its own MiXCR run on the 5' RACE reads, TCRdb lists one record per CDR3 protein. The sample includes approximately 160,000 distinct CDR3 sequences, approximately 9.7% of them seen just once. The sample was CD8+ T cells sorted from PBMCs, taken 45 days after the yellow fever booster vaccination. These receptors were taken from a man aged 18 to 30 who received the YFV17D yellow fever vaccine. The CDR3 runs from the conserved cysteine through the conserved F or W. D genes are given only for firm matches. Expanded clones are given a class, and other clones once, few, many or no size at all.

TRBV20-1	15	TRBJ1-2	.	.	TGCAGTGCTAGCCCCCCGGTAATATCTAACTATGGCTACACCTTC	CSASPPVISNYGYTF
TRBV4-1	15	TRBJ1-2	.	.	TGCGCCAGCAGCCAAAAAGCCGTGGCAGGGTATGGCTACACCTTC	CASSQKAVAGYGYTF
TRBV27	15	TRBJ2-5	many	.	TGTGCCAGCAGCTTGCTTCCGGGCCACCAAGAGACCCAGTACTTC	CASSLLPGHQETQYF
TRBV2	15	TRBJ2-5	few	.	TGTGCCAGCATCCGCGGGGGCCTCCCGGGCGAGACCCAGTACTTC	CASIRGGLPGETQYF
TRBV4-3	15	TRBJ2-5	.	.	TGCGCCAGCAGCCCCGCACAGGGCCTAGGGGAGACCCAGTACTTC	CASSPAQGLGETQYF
TRBV11-2	16	TRBJ2-3	.	TRBD1	TGTGCCAGCAGCTACCGGGACAGGGTAGGAACAGATACGCAGTATTTT	CASSYRDRVGTDTQYF
TRBV14	14	TRBJ1-1	few	.	TGTGCCAGCAGCCCGTTGGGGTCAGTCACTGAAGCTTTCTTT	CASSPLGSVTEAFF
TRBV29-1	12	TRBJ2-1	.	.	TGCAGCGTCTTACCATGGGGGTATGAGCAGTTCTTC	CSVLPWGYEQFF
TRBV19	13	TRBJ1-6	.	.	TGTGCCAGTAGTATAGGAGGGGCATCGCCCCTCCACTTT	CASSIGGASPLHF
TRBV6-4	16	TRBJ2-6	many	TRBD2	TGTGCCAGCAGTGAGCGGGGGGGCTCTGGGGCCAACGTCCTGACTTTC	CASSERGGSGANVLTF
TRBV4-1	14	TRBJ1-2	few	.	TGCGCCAGCAGCCAAGAGTTAGTGGACTATGGCTACACCTTC	CASSQELVDYGYTF
TRBV28	17	TRBJ2-5	.	TRBD2	TGTGCCAGCAGTTTATTATTTAGCGGGGGGGCCCAAGAGACCCAGTACTTC	CASSLLFSGGAQETQYF
TRBV28	16	TRBJ1-6	.	TRBD1	TGTGCCAGCAGCCCACATACCTCAGGGGGGAATTCACCCCTCCACTTT	CASSPHTSGGNSPLHF
TRBV9	16	TRBJ2-2	many	TRBD1	TGTGCCAGCACCCGGTCACAGGGGGCGCACACCGGGGAGCTGTTTTTT	CASTRSQGAHTGELFF
TRBV9	16	TRBJ2-4	many	TRBD2	TGTGCCAGCAGCTACGGGGGGAGACTAGCCAAAAACATTCAGTACTTC	CASSYGGRLAKNIQYF
TRBV25-1	15	TRBJ1-2	.	.	TGTGCCAGCAGTGACTGGAGCACCGAGGGCTATGGCTACACCTTC	CASSDWSTEGYGYTF
TRBV4-1	17	TRBJ1-1	.	TRBD1	TGCGCCAGCAGCCACCATGACAGGGGGCTTATGAACACTGAAGCTTTCTTT	CASSHHDRGLMNTEAFF
TRBV7-2	13	TRBJ2-3	many	.	TGTGCCAGCAGCCCGGGGACCCTAGATACGCAGTATTTT	CASSPGTLDTQYF
TRBV11-2	18	TRBJ2-3	many	TRBD2	TGTGCCAGCAGCTTAGATTCACTAGCGGGGATTAACACAGATACGCAGTATTTT	CASSLDSLAGINTDTQYF
TRBV4-1	16	TRBJ1-2	.	.	TGCGCCAGCAGCCAAGTCCATCGAGGGGACGACTATGGCTACACCTTC	CASSQVHRGDDYGYTF
TRBV5-1	15	TRBJ1-1	.	.	TGCGCCAGCAGCTTCCGGGAGGTTGGGAACACTGAAGCTTTCTTT	CASSFREVGNTEAFF
TRBV11-2	17	TRBJ2-7	many	TRBD1	TGTGCCAGCAGGTTGGGGCCCCGGGACAGGATTAACTACGAGCAGTACTTC	CASRLGPRDRINYEQYF
TRBV4-3	16	TRBJ2-1	many	TRBD2	TGCGCCAGCAGCCTCGAAGGACTAGCGGGGGGTAGTGAGCAGTTCTTC	CASSLEGLAGGSEQFF
TRBV29-1	13	TRBJ2-7	.	.	TGCAGCGTTGAAGGGGGCTCTGAATACGAGCAGTACTTC	CSVEGGSEYEQYF
TRBV24-1	12	TRBJ2-4	.	.	TGTGCCACCAGTGATCCCCGGGGGATTCAGTACTTC	CATSDPRGIQYF
TRBV10-3	15	TRBJ2-7	few	TRBD2	TGTGCCATCAGTGAGACTAGCGGGCCAAACTACGAGCAGTACTTC	CAISETSGPNYEQYF
TRBV6-5	14	TRBJ2-1	few	TRBD2	TGTGCCAGCAGACAGACTAGCGGGGGGACTGAGCAGTTCTTC	CASRQTSGGTEQFF
TRBV5-4	14	TRBJ2-2	few	TRBD2	TGTGCCAGCAGCGCGACTAGCCTCACCGGGGAGCTGTTTTTT	CASSATSLTGELFF
TRBV19	13	TRBJ2-7	.	TRBD2	TGTGCCAGTAGGGGACTAGCGGCCTACGAGCAGTACTTC	CASRGLAAYEQYF
TRBV19	13	TRBJ1-1	few	.	TGTGCCAGTGCTACAGGGCCGAACACTGAAGCTTTCTTT	CASATGPNTEAFF
TRBV19	13	TRBJ1-5	.	.	TGTGCCAGTAGCGACAGCGTTAATCAGCCCCAGCATTTT	CASSDSVNQPQHF
TRBV21-1	18	TRBJ1-1	.	.	TGTGCCAGCAGCAAAGGGGAGACAGGGACCTCCAGGGACACTGAAGCTTTCTTT	CASSKGETGTSRDTEAFF
TRBV12-3/TRBV12-4	15	TRBJ2-3	.	.	TGTGCCAGCAGTTTATATGCAGATTACACAGATACGCAGTATTTT	CASSLYADYTDTQYF
TRBV7-9	13	TRBJ1-5	.	.	TGTGCCAGCAGCGCGAGACTCGATCAGCCCCAGCATTTT	CASSARLDQPQHF
TRBV4-3	17	TRBJ2-3	.	TRBD2	TGCGCCAGCAGCCAAGATCTAGTACTAGCGGCCACAGATACGCAGTATTTT	CASSQDLVLAATDTQYF
TRBV4-2	15	TRBJ1-4	.	.	TGTGCCAGCAGCCAAGACGGGGCAGACAATGAAAAACTGTTTTTT	CASSQDGADNEKLFF
TRBV12-3/TRBV12-4	12	TRBJ2-1	.	.	TGTGCCAGCAGTCCCCCATGGTGGGAGCAGTTCTTC	CASSPPWWEQFF
TRBV4-1	14	TRBJ1-2	.	.	TGCGCCAGCAGCCAAGATGCGTTAAACTATGGCTACACCTTC	CASSQDALNYGYTF
TRBV4-3	16	TRBJ2-1	few	TRBD2	TGCGCCAGCAGCCAAGACGGACTAGCGGAAGACAATGAGCAGTTCTTC	CASSQDGLAEDNEQFF
TRBV7-8	14	TRBJ2-7	many	TRBD1	TGTGCCAGCAGTGGCCGGGACAGACATTACGAGCAGTACTTC	CASSGRDRHYEQYF
TRBV12-3/TRBV12-4	15	TRBJ1-1	.	.	TGTGCCAGCAGTTTAGCCGGCCAGTTGAACACTGAAGCTTTCTTT	CASSLAGQLNTEAFF
TRBV6-6	15	TRBJ1-2	few	TRBD1	TGTGCCAGCAGTTACAGCAGGGGGCAAGGCTATGGCTACACCTTC	CASSYSRGQGYGYTF
TRBV6-5	13	TRBJ2-3	few	.	TGTGCCAGCAGACCCGAGAATACAGATACGCAGTATTTT	CASRPENTDTQYF
TRBV20-1	16	TRBJ2-3	few	.	TGCAGTGCTAGGGAGGGGGGGCATCGAGACATAGATACGCAGTATTTT	CSAREGGHRDIDTQYF
TRBV15	15	TRBJ2-5	.	.	TGTGCCACCAGCAGAGATCGTGGAGGGGGAGAGACCCAGTACTTC	CATSRDRGGGETQYF
TRBV7-9	18	TRBJ2-6	.	.	TGTGCCAGCAGCTGGGAAGCGGGTTCCCCGGGGGGGGCCAACGTCCTGACTTTC	CASSWEAGSPGGANVLTF